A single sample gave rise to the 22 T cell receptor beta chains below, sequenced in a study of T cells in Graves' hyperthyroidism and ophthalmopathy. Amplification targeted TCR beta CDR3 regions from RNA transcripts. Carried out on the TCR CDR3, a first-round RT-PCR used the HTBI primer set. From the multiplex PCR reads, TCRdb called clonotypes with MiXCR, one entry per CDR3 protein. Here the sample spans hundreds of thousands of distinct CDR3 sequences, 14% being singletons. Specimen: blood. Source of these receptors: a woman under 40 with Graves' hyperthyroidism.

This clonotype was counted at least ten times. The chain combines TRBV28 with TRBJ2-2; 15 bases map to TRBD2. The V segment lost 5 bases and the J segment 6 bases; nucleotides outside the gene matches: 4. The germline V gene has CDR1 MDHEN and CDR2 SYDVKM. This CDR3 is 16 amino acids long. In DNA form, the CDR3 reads TGTGCCAGCAGTGTCGGACTAGCGGGAGGGGCCGGGGAGCTGTTTTTT. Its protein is CASSVGLAGGAGELFF. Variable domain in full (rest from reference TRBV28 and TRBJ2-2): DVKVTQSSRYLVKRTGEKVFLECVQDMDHENMFWYRQDPGLGLRLIYFSYDVKMKEKGDIPEGYSVSREKKERFSLILESASTNQTSMYLCASSVGLAGGAGELFFGEGSRLTVL.

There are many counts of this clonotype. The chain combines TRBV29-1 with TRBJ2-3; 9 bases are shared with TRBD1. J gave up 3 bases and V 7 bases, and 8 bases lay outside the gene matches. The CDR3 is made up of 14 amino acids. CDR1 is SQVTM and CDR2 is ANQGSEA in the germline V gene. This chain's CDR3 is CSAGQGIGTDTQYF. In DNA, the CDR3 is TGCAGCGCCGGACAGGGGATCGGAACAGATACGCAGTATTTT.

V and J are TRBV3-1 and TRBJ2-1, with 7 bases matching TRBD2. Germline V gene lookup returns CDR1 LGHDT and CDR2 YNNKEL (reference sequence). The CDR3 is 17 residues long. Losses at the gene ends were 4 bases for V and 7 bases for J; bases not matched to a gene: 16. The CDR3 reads CASSLAGTNGRENEQFF. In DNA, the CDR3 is TGTGCCAGCAGCCTCGCCGGGACTAACGGGAGAGAAAATGAGCAGTTCTTC.

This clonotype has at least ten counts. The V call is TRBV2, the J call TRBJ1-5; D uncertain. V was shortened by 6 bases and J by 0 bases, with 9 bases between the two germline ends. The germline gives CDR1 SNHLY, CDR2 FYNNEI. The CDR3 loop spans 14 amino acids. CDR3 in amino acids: CASSAVYSNQPQHF. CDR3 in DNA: TGTGCCAGCAGCGCGGTGTATAGCAATCAGCCCCAGCATTTT.

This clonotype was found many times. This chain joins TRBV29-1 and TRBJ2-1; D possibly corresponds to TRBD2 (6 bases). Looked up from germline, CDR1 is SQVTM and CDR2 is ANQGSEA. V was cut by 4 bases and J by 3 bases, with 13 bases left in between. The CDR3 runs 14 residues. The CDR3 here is CSVVSGHYYNEQFF. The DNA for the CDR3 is TGCAGCGTTGTAAGCGGGCATTACTACAATGAGCAGTTCTTC.

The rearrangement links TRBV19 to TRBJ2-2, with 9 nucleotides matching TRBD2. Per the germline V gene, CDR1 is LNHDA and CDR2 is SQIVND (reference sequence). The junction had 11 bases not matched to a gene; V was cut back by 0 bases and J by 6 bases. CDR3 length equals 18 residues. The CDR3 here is CASSIDRTLAGYPGELFF. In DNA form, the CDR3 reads TGTGCCAGTAGTATAGACCGGACTCTAGCGGGATACCCCGGGGAGCTGTTTTTT.

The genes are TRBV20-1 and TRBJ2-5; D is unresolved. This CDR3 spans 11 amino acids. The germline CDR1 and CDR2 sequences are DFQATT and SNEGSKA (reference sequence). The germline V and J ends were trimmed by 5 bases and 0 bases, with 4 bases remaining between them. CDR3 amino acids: CSARNQETQYF. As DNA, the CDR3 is TGCAGTGCTCGAAACCAAGAGACCCAGTACTTC.

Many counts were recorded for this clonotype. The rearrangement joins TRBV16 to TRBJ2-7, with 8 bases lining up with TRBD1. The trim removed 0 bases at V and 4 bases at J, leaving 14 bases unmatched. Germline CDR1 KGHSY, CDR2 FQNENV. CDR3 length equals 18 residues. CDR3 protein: CASSQSGGQGASLYEQYF. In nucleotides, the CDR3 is TGTGCCAGCAGCCAATCCGGCGGGCAGGGGGCTAGCTTGTACGAGCAGTACTTC.

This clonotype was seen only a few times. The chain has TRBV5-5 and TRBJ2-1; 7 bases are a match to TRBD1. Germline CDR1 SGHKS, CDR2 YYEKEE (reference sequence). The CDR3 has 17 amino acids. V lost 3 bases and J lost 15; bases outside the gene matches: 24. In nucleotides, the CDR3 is TGTGCCAGCAGCTCGCTCATCCGGGACAGCATCGGTGGACAGGCGTTCTTC. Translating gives CASSSLIRDSIGGQAFF.

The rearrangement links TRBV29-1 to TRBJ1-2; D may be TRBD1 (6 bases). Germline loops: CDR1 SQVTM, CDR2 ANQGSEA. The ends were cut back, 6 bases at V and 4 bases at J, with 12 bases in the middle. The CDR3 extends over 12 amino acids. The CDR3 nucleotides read TGCAGCGTGGAGGGGGAGAGCTATGGCTACACCTTC. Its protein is CSVEGESYGYTF.

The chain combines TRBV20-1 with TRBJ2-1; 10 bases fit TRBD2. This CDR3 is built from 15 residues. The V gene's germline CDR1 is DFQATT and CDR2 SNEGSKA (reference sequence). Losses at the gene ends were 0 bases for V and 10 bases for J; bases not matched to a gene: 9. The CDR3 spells CSARDGASGSDEQFF. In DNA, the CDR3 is TGCAGTGCTAGAGATGGCGCTAGCGGGAGTGACGAGCAGTTCTTC.

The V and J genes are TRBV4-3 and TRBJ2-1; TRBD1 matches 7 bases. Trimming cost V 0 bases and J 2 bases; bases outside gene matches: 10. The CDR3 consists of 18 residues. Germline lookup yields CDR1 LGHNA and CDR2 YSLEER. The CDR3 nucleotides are TGCGCCAGCAGCCAAGAGGGGACAGCCGTAGTGCCCTACAATGAGCAGTTCTTC. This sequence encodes CASSQEGTAVVPYNEQFF.

The CDR3 reads CASSSTDTNTDTQYF. In nucleotides, the CDR3 is TGTGCCAGCAGCTCAACTGACACGAACACAGATACGCAGTATTTT. The chain recombines TRBV28 with TRBJ2-3; no firm D call. The ends were cut back, 6 bases at V and 2 bases at J, with 15 bases in the middle. This CDR3 region has 15 residues. Germline CDR1 is MDHEN and CDR2 is SYDVKM.

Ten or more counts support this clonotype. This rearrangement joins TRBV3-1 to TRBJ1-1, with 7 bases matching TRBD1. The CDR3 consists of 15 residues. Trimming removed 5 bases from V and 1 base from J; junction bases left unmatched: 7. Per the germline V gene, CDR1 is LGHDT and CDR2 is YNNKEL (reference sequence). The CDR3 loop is CASSEQGTRNTEAFF. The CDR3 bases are TGTGCCAGCAGCGAACAGGGGACGAGGAACACTGAAGCTTTCTTT.

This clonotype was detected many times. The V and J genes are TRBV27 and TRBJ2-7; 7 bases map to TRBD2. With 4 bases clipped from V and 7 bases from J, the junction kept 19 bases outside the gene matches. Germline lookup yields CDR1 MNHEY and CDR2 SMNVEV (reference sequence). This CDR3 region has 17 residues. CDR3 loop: CASSSPTTGGAIWEQYF. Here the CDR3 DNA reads TGTGCCAGCAGTTCCCCCACCACGGGGGGAGCGATCTGGGAGCAGTACTTC.

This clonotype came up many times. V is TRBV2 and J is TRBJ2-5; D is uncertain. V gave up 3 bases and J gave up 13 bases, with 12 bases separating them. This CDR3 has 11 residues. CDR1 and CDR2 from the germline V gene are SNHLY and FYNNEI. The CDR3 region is CASSDEARAYF. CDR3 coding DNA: TGTGCCAGCAGTGATGAAGCTCGGGCGTACTTC.

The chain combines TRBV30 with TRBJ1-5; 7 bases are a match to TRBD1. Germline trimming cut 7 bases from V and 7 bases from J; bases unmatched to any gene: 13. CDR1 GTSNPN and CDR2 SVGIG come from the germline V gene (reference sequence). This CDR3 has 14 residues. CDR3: CAFQQGTVGQPQHF. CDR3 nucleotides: TGTGCCTTCCAACAGGGGACCGTCGGGCAGCCCCAGCATTTT.

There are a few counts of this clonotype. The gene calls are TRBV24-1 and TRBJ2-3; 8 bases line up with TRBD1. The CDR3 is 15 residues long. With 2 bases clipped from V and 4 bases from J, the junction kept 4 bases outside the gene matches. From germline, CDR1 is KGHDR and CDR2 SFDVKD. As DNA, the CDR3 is TGTGCCACCAGTGATTCAGGGGGCGACCCAGATACGCAGTATTTT. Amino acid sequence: CATSDSGGDPDTQYF.

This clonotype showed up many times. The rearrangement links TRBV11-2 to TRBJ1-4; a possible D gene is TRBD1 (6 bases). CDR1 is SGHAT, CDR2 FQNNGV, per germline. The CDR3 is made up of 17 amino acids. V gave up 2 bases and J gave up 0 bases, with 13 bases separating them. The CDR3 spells CASSLRGLVATNEKLFF. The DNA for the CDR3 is TGTGCCAGCAGCTTACGGGGGCTTGTTGCAACTAATGAAAAACTGTTTTTT. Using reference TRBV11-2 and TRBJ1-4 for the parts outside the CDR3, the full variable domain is EAGVAQSPRYKIIEKRQSVAFWCNPISGHATLYWYQQILGQGPKLLIQFQNNGVVDDSQLPKDRFSAERLKGVDSTLKIQPAKLEDSAVYLCASSLRGLVATNEKLFFGSGTQLSVL.

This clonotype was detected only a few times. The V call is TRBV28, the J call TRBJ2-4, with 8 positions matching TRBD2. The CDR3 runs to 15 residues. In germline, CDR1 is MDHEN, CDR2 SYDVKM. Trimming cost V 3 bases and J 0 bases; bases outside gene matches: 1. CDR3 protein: CASSFLAGAKNIQYF. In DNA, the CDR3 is TGTGCCAGCAGTTTTCTAGCGGGAGCCAAAAACATTCAGTACTTC.

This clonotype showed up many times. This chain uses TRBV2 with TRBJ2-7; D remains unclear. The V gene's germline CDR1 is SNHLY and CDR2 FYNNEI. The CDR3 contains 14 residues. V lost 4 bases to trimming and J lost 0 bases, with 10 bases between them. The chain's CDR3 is CASSVGSTSYEQYF. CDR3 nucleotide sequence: TGTGCCAGCAGTGTGGGTTCAACCTCCTACGAGCAGTACTTC.

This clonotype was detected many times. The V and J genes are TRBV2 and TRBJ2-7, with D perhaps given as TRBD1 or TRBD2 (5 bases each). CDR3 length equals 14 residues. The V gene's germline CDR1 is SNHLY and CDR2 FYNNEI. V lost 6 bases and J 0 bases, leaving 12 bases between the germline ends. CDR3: CASSPGRSSYEQYF. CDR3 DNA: TGTGCCAGCAGCCCGGGACGGAGCTCCTACGAGCAGTACTTC.